The 22 T cell receptor beta chains listed next were all sequenced from one sample in a study of T cells in women clearing cervical HPV infection. Some clones are missing from TCRdb's copy, which holds only in-frame ones; the method was immunoSEQ multiplex PCR. The sample totals fewer than 20,000 clones. Sequencing was carried out using blood buffy coat. The origin of the receptors is a woman aged 18-70 years with a cervical HPV16 infection that either progressed to CIN3+ or cleared (not recorded which).

A word on this clone: The read stops 3 residues short of the end of the CDR3; the missing end is completed from the germline J gene. This rearrangement joins TRBV7-3 to TRBJ2-1, with D possibly matching TRBD2 (5 bases). CDR3 length: 15 amino acids. The germline gives CDR1 SGHTA, CDR2 FQGTGA. V lost 5 bases and J 2 bases, leaving 13 bases between the germline ends. CDR3 DNA (partial): TGTGCCAGCAGCCCACTAGGCGACCCCTACAATGAG. It yields the protein CASSPLGDPYNE. The entire CDR3 protein is CASSPLGDPYNEQFF.

Remarks on this clone: Read data end 3 residues before the CDR3 end; the end is taken from the germline J gene. This chain connects TRBV10-3 to TRBJ2-1; the match to TRBD2 covers 9 bases. Germline-derived CDR1 and CDR2 are ENHRY and SYGVKD. The CDR3 is 15 amino acids. After removal of 8 bases from V and 7 bases from J, the junction contained 12 bases not matched to a gene. The sequenced part of the CDR3 DNA is TGTGCCATCGGGGTGACTAGCGGCCAGCGTAATGAG. Encoded protein: CAIGVTSGQRNE. The entire CDR3 protein reads CAIGVTSGQRNEQFF.

Comment on this clone: The read ends 3 residues early relative to the CDR3; the germline J gene fills the gap. This rearrangement joins TRBV19 to TRBJ1-2; TRBD1 might be the D (5 bases). The V end lost 3 bases, the J end lost 4 bases, and 12 bases lay between the germline ends. This CDR3 has 14 residues. Germline V CDR1 and CDR2: LNHDA, SQIVND (reference sequence). CDR3 protein: CASSIGQVAYGYTF. CDR3 DNA (partial): TGTGCCAGTAGTATCGGACAAGTGGCCTATGGC.

Of note for this clone: With the read ending 3 residues before the CDR3 end, the germline J gene is used to fill in that end. V and J are TRBV12-3 or TRBV12-4 and TRBJ2-2; a weak D match, TRBD1 (5 bases). Trimming left V 9 bases short and J 7 bases short, with 9 bases between. The CDR3 has 11 residues. CDR3 region: CASSRVGELFF. The CDR3 DNA, read in part, is TGTGCCAGTAGCAGGGTCGGGGAG.

A note on this clone: The read is 3 residues too short to cover the CDR3 end, so that end is filled in from the germline J gene. The J gene is TRBJ1-2, the V gene TRBV30, with a weak D call TRBD1 (5 bases). This CDR3 contains 14 residues. Germline CDR1 and CDR2: GTSNPN and SVGIG (reference sequence). Trimming shortened V by 2 bases and J by 7 bases, and 17 bases separated the two germline ends. The covered CDR3 bases are TGTGCCTGGAGTAGAGAGGGGAGTATAACTGGC. It specifies CAWSREGSITG. The entire CDR3 is CAWSREGSITGYTF.

This chain's CDR3 is CASSGMAGAAEQYF. The DNA read from the CDR3 is TGCGCCAGCAGTGGGATGGCGGGAGCAGCCGAG. The genes are TRBV10-2 and TRBJ2-7, with TRBD2 matching 7 bases. The observed sequence ends 3 residues before the CDR3 terminus, with the missing tail filled in from the germline J gene. V was pared by 4 bases and J by 6 bases, with 9 bases of the junction left unmatched. The CDR3 extends over 14 amino acids. The V gene's germline CDR1 is WSHSY and CDR2 SAAADI.

Points on this clone: The read finishes 3 residues shy of the CDR3 end, and the germline J gene is used to complete it. The rearrangement links TRBV20-1 to TRBJ2-4, with D tentatively TRBD2 (7 bases). CDR1 DFQATT and CDR2 SNEGSKA come from the germline V gene (reference sequence). The V and J ends lost 0 bases and 0 bases respectively, with 21 bases between them. The CDR3 sequence is 19 residues long. Partial CDR3 DNA: TGCAGTGCTAGAGAAAAGGGGGGGAACCAGTTCCTAGCCAAAAACATT. Its translation: CSAREKGGNQFLAKNI. The entire CDR3 sequence reads CSAREKGGNQFLAKNIQYF.

As to this clone: The sequenced fragment ends 3 residues before the CDR3 boundary, so the rest is inferred from the germline J gene. This chain joins TRBV2 and TRBJ1-6; D is undetermined. The CDR3 covers 12 residues. Germline V lookup: CDR1 SNHLY, CDR2 FYNNEI. The DNA read from the CDR3 is TGTGCCAGCACTCCCCGACTGCCTCCC. Translating gives CASTPRLPP. The complete CDR3 protein is CASTPRLPPLHF.

As for this clone: From the germline J gene comes the end of the CDR3, since the read stops 3 residues before it. The rearrangement joins TRBV4-1 to TRBJ2-5; tentatively, D is TRBD2 (6 bases). Germline V gives CDR1 MGHRA, CDR2 YSYEKL. This CDR3 region has 15 residues. Between the trimmed V and J ends, which lost 3 bases and 5 bases, there was a span of 16 bases. The chain's CDR3 is CASSHPGGKGETQYF. The DNA read from the CDR3 is TGCGCCAGCAGCCACCCTGGGGGGAAGGGCGAGACC.

Details on this clone: The CDR3 end lies 3 residues beyond the end of the read and is filled in from the germline J gene. The V gene is TRBV7-9, the J gene TRBJ1-1; D may be TRBD1 (6 bases). This CDR3 comprises 14 residues. V was cut by 6 bases and J by 0 bases, with 11 bases left in between. CDR1 and CDR2 from the germline V gene are SEHNR and FQNEAQ (reference sequence). CDR3 DNA, as far as it was read: TGTGCCAGCAGACAAGGGACACTGAACACTGAA. It is translated as CASRQGTLNTE. The entire CDR3 protein reads CASRQGTLNTEAFF. The full variable domain, its missing parts supplied by reference TRBV7-9 and TRBJ1-1, is DTGVSQNPRHKITKRGQNVTFRCDPISEHNRLYWYRQTLGQGPEFLTYFQNEAQLEKSRLLSDRFSAERPKGSFSTLEIQRTEQGDSAMYLCASRQGTLNTEAFFGQGTRLTVV.

About this clone: The read falls 3 residues short of the CDR3 end, and the missing part is taken from the germline J gene. The rearrangement joins TRBV3-1 (or the pseudogene TRBV3-2) to TRBJ2-5; TRBD2 agrees at 8 bases. CDR3 length: 14 amino acids. V dropped 4 bases and J dropped 5; count of bases not matched to a gene: 6. Germline CDR1 is LGHDT and CDR2 is YNNKEL (reference sequence). Incomplete CDR3 DNA: TGTGCCAGCAGCCTACGGGGGGGCCGGGAGACC. The encoded protein is CASSLRGGRET. The entire CDR3 protein is CASSLRGGRETQYF.

Regarding this clone: Sequencing ends 3 residues short of the CDR3 end; the germline J gene provides the rest. The J gene is TRBJ2-5, the V gene TRBV2; 10 nucleotides align to TRBD2. Germline loops: CDR1 SNHLY, CDR2 FYNNEI. The length of the CDR3 is 17 residues. The V gene end was trimmed by 5 bases and the J gene end by 4 bases; junction bases not matched to a gene: 13. The CDR3 DNA, read in part, is TGTGCCAGCAGTATTAGGGGGGCTAGCGGGAGTGGAGAGACC. Protein product: CASSIRGASGSGET. In full, the CDR3 is CASSIRGASGSGETQYF.

Turning to this clone: The CDR3 goes on 3 residues after the read ends, and that part is filled in from the germline J gene. The chain combines TRBV6-2 or TRBV6-3 with TRBJ2-1; 7 nucleotides line up with TRBD1. There are 15 residues in the CDR3. J was trimmed by 3 bases and V by 4 bases; bases with no gene match: 6. Per germline, CDR1 MNHEY and CDR2 SVGEGT. The CDR3 DNA, read in part, is TGTGCCAGCAGTTCCCCGGGACAGAGCTACAATGAG. Translation: CASSSPGQSYNE. In full, the CDR3 reads CASSSPGQSYNEQFF.

As regards this clone: With the read ending 3 residues before the CDR3 end, the germline J gene is used to fill in that end. The chain is built from TRBV2 and TRBJ1-6; 8 bases match TRBD1. In germline, CDR1 is SNHLY, CDR2 FYNNEI. With V trimmed by 3 bases and J by 7 bases, 8 bases remained unmatched. The CDR3 loop spans 16 amino acids. CDR3 DNA (partial): TGTGCCAGCAGTGACCGGGACAGGTGGGCGAATTCACCC. Protein product: CASSDRDRWANSP. The entire CDR3 protein reads CASSDRDRWANSPLHF.

Worth noting for this clone: The observed sequence ends 3 residues before the CDR3 terminus, with the missing tail filled in from the germline J gene. The chain couples TRBV7-2 to TRBJ1-1; 10 positions agree with TRBD1. Per germline, CDR1 SGHTA and CDR2 FQGNSA. The CDR3 is 16 amino acids. Trimming took 0 bases from V and 4 from J; bases not matched to a gene: 5. The DNA read from the CDR3 is TGTGCCAGCAGCTTAGCGGGACAGGGGTTCGGCACTGAA. Residues: CASSLAGQGFGTE. The full CDR3 protein is CASSLAGQGFGTEAFF.

With respect to this clone: The observed sequence ends 3 residues before the CDR3 terminus, with the missing tail filled in from the germline J gene. The rearrangement links TRBV4-1 to TRBJ1-6; D gene ambiguous. V was trimmed by 0 bases and J by 7 bases, leaving 16 bases between them. CDR1 is MGHRA and CDR2 is YSYEKL in the germline V gene. The CDR3 spans 17 residues. CDR3 sequence reads: CASSQDPTAARNSPLHF. The sequenced part of the CDR3 DNA is TGCGCCAGCAGCCAAGATCCCACGGCGGCGCGGAATTCACCC.

Points on this clone: Sequencing ends 3 residues short of the CDR3 end; the germline J gene provides the rest. The chain couples TRBV5-4 to TRBJ2-4; TRBD2 agrees at 8 bases. The V gene's germline CDR1 is SGHNT and CDR2 YYREEE (reference sequence). With V trimmed by 0 bases and J by 2 bases, 4 bases remained unmatched. CDR3 size: 16 residues. The chain's CDR3 is CASSLAGGPPKNIQYF. CDR3 DNA (partial): TGTGCCAGCAGCTTGGCGGGGGGGCCTCCCAAAAACATT.

On this clone: The read halts 3 residues ahead of the CDR3 end, with the missing end drawn from the germline J gene. The chain links TRBV7-2 to TRBJ1-2; perhaps TRBD1 as D (5 bases). There are 14 residues in the CDR3. V lost 5 bases and J 2 bases, leaving 12 bases between the germline ends. Per germline, CDR1 SGHTA and CDR2 FQGNSA. The sequenced CDR3 bases are TGTGCCAGCAGCCGCAGGGTCCAAAACTATGGC. It specifies CASSRRVQNYG. The CDR3 in full is CASSRRVQNYGYTF.

A remark on this clone: The sequence runs out 3 residues before the end of the CDR3; the remainder is reconstructed from the germline J gene. The V gene is TRBV6-1, the J gene TRBJ1-6, with D possibly matching TRBD1 (6 bases). Germline V gene lookup returns CDR1 MNHNS and CDR2 SASEGT. V was pared by 2 bases and J by 6 bases, with 17 bases between. CDR3 length equals 17 residues. This chain's CDR3 is CASSEFGHRALNSPLHF. CDR3 DNA, as far as it was read: TGTGCCAGCAGTGAATTCGGGCACAGGGCACTTAATTCACCC.

On this clone: Coverage ceases 3 residues before the CDR3 finishes, and the germline J gene fills in the end. This sequence joins TRBV20-1 and TRBJ2-2; the match to TRBD2 covers 16 bases. CDR3 size: 17 residues. J lost 7 bases, V lost 4 bases, and 9 bases had no gene match. Per the germline V gene, CDR1 is DFQATT and CDR2 is SNEGSKA (reference sequence). The CDR3 is CSATSPGLAGGVGELFF. The DNA read from the CDR3 is TGCAGTGCTACCTCGCCGGGACTAGCGGGAGGGGTCGGGGAG.

For this clone: The observed sequence ends 3 residues before the CDR3 terminus, with the missing tail filled in from the germline J gene. The J gene is TRBJ2-3, the V gene TRBV5-1; D may be TRBD2 (5 bases). This CDR3 spans 14 amino acids. Germline-derived CDR1 and CDR2 are SGHRS and YFSETQ. The V end was cut by 1 base, the J end by 2 bases, with 8 bases between. The CDR3 spells CASSLTRDTDTQYF. The CDR3 DNA, read in part, is TGCGCCAGCAGCTTGACTAGGGACACAGATACG.

About this clone: The read ends 3 residues before the CDR3 terminus; that terminus is restored from the germline J gene. V is TRBV4-1 and J is TRBJ1-5, with TRBD1 as a possible D gene (5 bases). Trimming shortened V by 4 bases and J by 6 bases, and 16 bases separated the two germline ends. The germline gives CDR1 MGHRA, CDR2 YSYEKL. The CDR3 runs to 15 residues. The part of the CDR3 DNA that was read is TGCGCCAGCAGCCCGCCAGACAGAGCCGTTCAGCCC. This translates into CASSPPDRAVQP. The entire CDR3 protein reads CASSPPDRAVQPQHF.